This T cell receptor beta chain was recovered during a study of vaccination effects on CD4 cells after COVID-19. The assay was immunoSEQ multiplex PCR, and TCRdb's table has in-frame clones only and misses some. The sample includes 68,000 or so clones, about 80% of them seen just once. Expansion of antigen-specific CD4+ T cells with viral peptide pools was carried out by the ViraFEST assay before sequencing. Subsequent to 10 days of culture, CD4+ T cells were isolated. Nucleocapsid antibody tests were negative, and the vaccine recipients had no prior SARS-CoV-2 infection. As to this clone: Its antigen is not identified.

Trimming removed 1 base at V and 3 bases at J, with 12 bases between. CDR1 is SGHTA and CDR2 is FQGNSA in the germline V gene. The length of the CDR3 is 16 residues. This TCR derives from a human donor who received a COVID-19 vaccine. Sequenced here: CD4+ T cells from PBMCs cultured with SARS-CoV-2 spike peptides, sampled before COVID-19 vaccination. V usage is TRBV7-2 and J usage is TRBJ1-4, with D uncertain. The CDR3 loop is CASSLGAAYSNEKLFF. The CDR3 DNA is TGTGCCAGCAGCTTAGGGGCTGCTTATTCTAATGAAAAACTGTTTTTT.